This T cell receptor (beta chain) was obtained from a study of shared clonotypes between healthy human individuals. Whole-study results and caveats: Relative to memory subsets, naive subsets generally showed larger estimated richness.

In the authors' methods: Owing to the provision of junction-only sequences devoid of quality scores by immunoSEQ, filtering differed. Profiling relied on immunoSEQ multiplex PCR, and the TCRdb table lists in-frame clones only, not all of them. Clone size and V and J calls were adopted from that table, with D and trimming inferred from the DNA. Among roughly 680,000 clones listed, 72% were seen once. Turning to this clone: Its antigen is still unknown.

CDR3 length equals 14 residues. Germline-derived CDR1 and CDR2 are SGHRS and YFSETQ. J lost 4 bases, V lost 4 bases, and 6 bases had no gene match. The clonotype comes from a woman aged 25 to 39 in good health. The sequenced material came from memory CD4+ T cells sorted from blood. This sample's subset: CD45RA-negative fraction. The chain links TRBV5-1 to TRBJ1-1, with 8 nucleotides matching TRBD1. The CDR3 here is CASSPGGPRTEAFF. The CDR3 DNA reads as TGCGCCAGCAGCCCAGGGGGCCCGCGCACTGAAGCTTTCTTT.